This T cell receptor (beta chain) is from a study of OX40 agonist ivuxolimab in advanced cancers. Whole-study context: Ivuxolimab, an agonist antibody against OX40 (CD134), was given to patients. Averaging roughly 60 years in age, with a range of about 20 to 90, the cohort was around 83% male.

Remarks on this clone: Its antigen is still unknown.

The table came from immunoSEQ multiplex PCR; TCRdb's copy has only in-frame clones and leaves some out. The repertoire holds tens of thousands of clones, with around 87% as singletons. General study results and limits: CD4+ and CD8+ T cells in blood underwent clonal expansion by week 6 at 0.1 to 3.0 mg/kg.

V shed 4 bases and J 9 bases; nucleotides not matched to a gene: 5. Germline CDR1 SGHVS, CDR2 FQNEAQ. This CDR3 is 15 amino acids long. V usage is TRBV7-8 and J usage is TRBJ1-6; 11 nucleotides agree with TRBD1. The sequence was collected from an adult with an advanced solid tumor such as melanoma, head and neck, liver or kidney cancer. The sequences come from CD4+ or CD8+ T cells sorted from blood, collected in a trial of the OX40 agonist ivuxolimab. The CDR3, as DNA: TGTGCCAGCAGCTGGGGACAGGGGGTGAGTTCACCCCTCCACTTT. Amino acids: CASSWGQGVSSPLHF. The full variable domain, in which reference TRBV7-8 and TRBJ1-6 provide the parts outside the CDR3, is GAGVSQSPRYKVAKRGQDVALRCDPISGHVSLFWYQQALGQGPEFLTYFQNEAQLDKSGLPSDRFFAERPEGSVSTLKIQRTQQEDSAVYLCASSWGQGVSSPLHFGNGTRLTVT.